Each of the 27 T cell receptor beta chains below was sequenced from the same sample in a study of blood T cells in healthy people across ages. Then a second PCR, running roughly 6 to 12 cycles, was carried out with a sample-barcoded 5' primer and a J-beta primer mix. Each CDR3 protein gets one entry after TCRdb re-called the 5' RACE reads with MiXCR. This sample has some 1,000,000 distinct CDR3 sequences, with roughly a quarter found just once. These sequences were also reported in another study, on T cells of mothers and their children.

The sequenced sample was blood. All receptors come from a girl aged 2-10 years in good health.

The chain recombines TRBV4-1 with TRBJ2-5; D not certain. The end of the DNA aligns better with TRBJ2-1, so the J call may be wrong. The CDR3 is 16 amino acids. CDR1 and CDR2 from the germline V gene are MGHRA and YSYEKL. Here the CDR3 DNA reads TGCGCCAGCAGCCAAGGGCTTCGGGCTAGTAACAATGAGCAGTTCTTC. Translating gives CASSQGLRASNNEQFF.

CDR3 residues: CASSMTTSSFQETQYF. The CDR3 DNA is TGCGCCAGCAGCATGACGACTAGCTCTTTCCAAGAGACCCAGTACTTC. The chain joins TRBV5-1 to TRBJ2-5; 7 positions agree with TRBD2. This CDR3 spans 16 amino acids. The germline V gene encodes CDR1 SGHRS and CDR2 YFSETQ. Trimming took 4 bases from V and 1 from J; bases not matched to a gene: 10.

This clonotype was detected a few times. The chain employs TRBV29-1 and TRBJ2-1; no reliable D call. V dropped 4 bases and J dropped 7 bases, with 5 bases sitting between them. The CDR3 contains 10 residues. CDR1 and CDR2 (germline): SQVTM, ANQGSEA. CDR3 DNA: TGCAGCGTTGCGTGGAATGAGCAGTTCTTC. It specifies CSVAWNEQFF.

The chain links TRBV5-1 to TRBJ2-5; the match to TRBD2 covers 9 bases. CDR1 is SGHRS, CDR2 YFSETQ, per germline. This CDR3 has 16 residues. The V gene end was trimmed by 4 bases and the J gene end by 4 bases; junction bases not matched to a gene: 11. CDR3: CASSRVAGVARETQYF. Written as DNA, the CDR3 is TGCGCCAGCAGCAGGGTAGCGGGAGTAGCGAGAGAGACCCAGTACTTC. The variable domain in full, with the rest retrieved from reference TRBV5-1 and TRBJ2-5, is KAGVTQTPRYLIKTRGQQVTLSCSPISGHRSVSWYQQTPGQGLQFLFEYFSETQRNKGNFPGRFSGRQFSNSRSEMNVSTLELGDSALYLCASSRVAGVARETQYFGPGTRLLVL.

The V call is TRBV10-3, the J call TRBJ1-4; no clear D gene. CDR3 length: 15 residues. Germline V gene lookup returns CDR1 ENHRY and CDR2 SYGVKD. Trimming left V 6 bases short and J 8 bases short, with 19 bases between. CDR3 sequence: CAIRKSLGFGEKLFF. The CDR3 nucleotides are TGTGCCATCAGAAAGTCACTGGGATTTGGAGAAAAACTGTTTTTT.

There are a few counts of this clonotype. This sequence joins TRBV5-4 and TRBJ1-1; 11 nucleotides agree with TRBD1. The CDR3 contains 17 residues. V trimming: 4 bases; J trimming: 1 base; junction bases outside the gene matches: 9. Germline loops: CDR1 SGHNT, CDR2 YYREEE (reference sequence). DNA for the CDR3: TGTGCCAGCAGCCCATGGGACAGGGGGGCCGCGAACACTGAAGCTTTCTTT. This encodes CASSPWDRGAANTEAFF.

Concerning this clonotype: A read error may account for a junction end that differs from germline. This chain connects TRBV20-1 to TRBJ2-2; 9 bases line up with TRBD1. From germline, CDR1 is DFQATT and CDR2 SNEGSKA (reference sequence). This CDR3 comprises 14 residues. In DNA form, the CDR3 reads TGCAGTGCCAGTAGGACAGGGGACACCGGAGAGCTGTTTTTT. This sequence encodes CSASRTGDTGELFF.

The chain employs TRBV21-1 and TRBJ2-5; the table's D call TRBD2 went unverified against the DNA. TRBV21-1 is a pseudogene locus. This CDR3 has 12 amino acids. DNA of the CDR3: TGTGCCAGGGAGCGGCAGCAAGAGACCCAGTACTTC. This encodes CARERQQETQYF.

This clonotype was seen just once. DNA for the CDR3: TGTGCCAGCAGCGTAGAGGGGGTCGGGGAGACCCAGTACTTC. It yields the protein CASSVEGVGETQYF. The rearrangement uses TRBV9 and TRBJ2-5, with D possibly being TRBD1 (6 bases). V shed 0 bases and J shed 5 bases, with 11 bases lying between them. CDR3 length: 14 amino acids. Germline values: CDR1 SGDLS, CDR2 YYNGEE.

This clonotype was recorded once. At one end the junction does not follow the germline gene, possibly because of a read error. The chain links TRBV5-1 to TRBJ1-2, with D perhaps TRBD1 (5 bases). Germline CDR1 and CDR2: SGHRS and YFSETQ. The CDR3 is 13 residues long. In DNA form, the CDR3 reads TGCGCCAGCAGCTTGGGGGGCTCGTCTGGCGACACCTTC. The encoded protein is CASSLGGSSGDTF.

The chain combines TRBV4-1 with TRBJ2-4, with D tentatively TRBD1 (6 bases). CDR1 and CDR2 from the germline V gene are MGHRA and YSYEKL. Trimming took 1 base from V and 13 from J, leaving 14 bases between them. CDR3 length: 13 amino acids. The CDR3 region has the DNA TGCGCCAGCAGCCAAGGGGACACGCAGTGGCAGTACTTC. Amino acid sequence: CASSQGDTQWQYF.

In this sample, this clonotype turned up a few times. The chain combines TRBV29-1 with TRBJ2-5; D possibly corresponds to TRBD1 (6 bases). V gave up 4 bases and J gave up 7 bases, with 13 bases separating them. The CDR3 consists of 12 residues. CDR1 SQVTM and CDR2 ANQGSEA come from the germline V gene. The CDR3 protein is CSVVPQGGTQYF. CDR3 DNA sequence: TGCAGCGTTGTACCACAGGGCGGGACCCAGTACTTC.

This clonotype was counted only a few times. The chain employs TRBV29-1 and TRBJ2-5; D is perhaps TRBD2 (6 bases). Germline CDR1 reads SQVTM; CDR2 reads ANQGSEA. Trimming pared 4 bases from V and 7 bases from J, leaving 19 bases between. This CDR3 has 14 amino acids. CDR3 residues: CSVGGDTNGPTQYF. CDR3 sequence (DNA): TGCAGCGTTGGGGGGGATACCAATGGTCCGACCCAGTACTTC. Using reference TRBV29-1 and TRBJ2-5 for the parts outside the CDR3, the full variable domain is SAVISQKPSRDICQRGTSLTIQCQVDSQVTMMFWYRQQPGQSLTLIATANQGSEATYESGFVIDKFPISRPNLTFSTLTVSNMSPEDSSIYLCSVGGDTNGPTQYFGPGTRLLVL.

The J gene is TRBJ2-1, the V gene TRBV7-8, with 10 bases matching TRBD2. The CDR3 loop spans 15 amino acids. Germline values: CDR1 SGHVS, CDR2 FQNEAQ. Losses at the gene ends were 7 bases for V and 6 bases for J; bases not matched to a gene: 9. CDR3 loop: CASIREREGSNEQFF. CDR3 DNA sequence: TGTGCCAGCATCCGGGAGCGGGAGGGGAGCAATGAGCAGTTCTTC.

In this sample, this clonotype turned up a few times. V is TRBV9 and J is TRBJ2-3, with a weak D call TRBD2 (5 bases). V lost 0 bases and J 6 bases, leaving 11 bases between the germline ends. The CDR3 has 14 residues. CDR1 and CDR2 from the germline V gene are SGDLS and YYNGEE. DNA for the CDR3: TGTGCCAGCAGCGTAGACGGGGTTGCGGATACGCAGTATTTT. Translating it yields CASSVDGVADTQYF.

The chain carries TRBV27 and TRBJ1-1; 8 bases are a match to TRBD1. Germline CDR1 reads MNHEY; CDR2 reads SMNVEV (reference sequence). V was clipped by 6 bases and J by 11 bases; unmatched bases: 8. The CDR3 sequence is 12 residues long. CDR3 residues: CASSPRTGYAFF. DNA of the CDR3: TGTGCCAGCAGCCCGAGGACAGGGTATGCTTTCTTT.

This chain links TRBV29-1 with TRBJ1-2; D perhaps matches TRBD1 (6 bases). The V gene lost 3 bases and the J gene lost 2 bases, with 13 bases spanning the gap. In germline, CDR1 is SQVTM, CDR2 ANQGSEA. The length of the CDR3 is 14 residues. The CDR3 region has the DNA TGCAGCGTTGACCCGTCAGGGGACAACTATGGCTACACCTTC. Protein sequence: CSVDPSGDNYGYTF.

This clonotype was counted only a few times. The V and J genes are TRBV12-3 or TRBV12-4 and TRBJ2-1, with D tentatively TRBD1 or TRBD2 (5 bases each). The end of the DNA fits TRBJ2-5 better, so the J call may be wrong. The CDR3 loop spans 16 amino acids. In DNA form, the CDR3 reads TGTGCCAGCAGTTCCGGGACCAGCCCCCAGACCGAGACCCAGTACTTC. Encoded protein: CASSSGTSPQTETQYF.

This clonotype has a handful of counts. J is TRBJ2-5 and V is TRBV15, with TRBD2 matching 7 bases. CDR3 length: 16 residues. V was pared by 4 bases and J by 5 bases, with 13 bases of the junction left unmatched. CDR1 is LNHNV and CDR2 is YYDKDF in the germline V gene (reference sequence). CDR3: CATSKGLRGLEETQYF. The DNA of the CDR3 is TGTGCCACCAGCAAGGGCCTCCGAGGACTAGAGGAGACCCAGTACTTC.

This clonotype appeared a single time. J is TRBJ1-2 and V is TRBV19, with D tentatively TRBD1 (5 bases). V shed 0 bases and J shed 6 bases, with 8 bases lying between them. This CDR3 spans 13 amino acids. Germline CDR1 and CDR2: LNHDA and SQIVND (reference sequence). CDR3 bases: TGTGCCAGTAGTATAGATCGGGGGAATGGCTACACCTTC. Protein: CASSIDRGNGYTF.

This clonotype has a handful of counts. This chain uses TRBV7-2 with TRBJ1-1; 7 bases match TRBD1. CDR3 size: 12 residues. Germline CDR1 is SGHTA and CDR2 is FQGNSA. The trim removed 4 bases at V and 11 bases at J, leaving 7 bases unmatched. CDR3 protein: CASSYQSGGAFF. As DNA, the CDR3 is TGTGCCAGCAGCTACCAGTCAGGGGGGGCTTTCTTT. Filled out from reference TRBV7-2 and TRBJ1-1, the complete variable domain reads GAGVSQSPSNKVTEKGKDVELRCDPISGHTALYWYRQSLGQGLEFLIYFQGNSAPDKSGLPSDRFSAERTGGSVSTLTIQRTQQEDSAVYLCASSYQSGGAFFGQGTRLTVV.

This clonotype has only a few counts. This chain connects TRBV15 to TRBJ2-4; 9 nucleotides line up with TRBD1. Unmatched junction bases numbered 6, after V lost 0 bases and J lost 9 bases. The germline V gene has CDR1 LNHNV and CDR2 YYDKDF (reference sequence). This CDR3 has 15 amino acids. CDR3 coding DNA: TGTGCCACCAGCAGAGATAAAGGGACAGGGAGCATTCAGTACTTC. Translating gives CATSRDKGTGSIQYF.

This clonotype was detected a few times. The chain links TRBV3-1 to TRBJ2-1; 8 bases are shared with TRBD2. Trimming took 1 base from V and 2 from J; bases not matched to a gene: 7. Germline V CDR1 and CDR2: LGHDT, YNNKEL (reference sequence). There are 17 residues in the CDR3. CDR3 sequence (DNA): TGTGCCAGCAGCCAAGGAGACGGGAGGGGGACCTACAATGAGCAGTTCTTC. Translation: CASSQGDGRGTYNEQFF.

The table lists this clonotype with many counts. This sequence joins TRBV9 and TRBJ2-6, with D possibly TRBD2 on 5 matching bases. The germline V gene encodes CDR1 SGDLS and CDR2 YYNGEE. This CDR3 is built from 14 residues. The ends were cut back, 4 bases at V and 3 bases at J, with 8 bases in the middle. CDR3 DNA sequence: TGTGCCAGCAGCCCCGGACTTGGGGCCAACGTCCTGACTTTC. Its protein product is CASSPGLGANVLTF.

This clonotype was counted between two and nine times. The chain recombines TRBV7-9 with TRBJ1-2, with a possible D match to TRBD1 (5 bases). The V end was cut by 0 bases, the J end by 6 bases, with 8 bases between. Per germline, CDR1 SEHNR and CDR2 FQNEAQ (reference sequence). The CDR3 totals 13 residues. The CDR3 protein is CASSLAGEDGYTF. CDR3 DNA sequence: TGTGCCAGCAGCTTAGCAGGGGAGGATGGCTACACCTTC.

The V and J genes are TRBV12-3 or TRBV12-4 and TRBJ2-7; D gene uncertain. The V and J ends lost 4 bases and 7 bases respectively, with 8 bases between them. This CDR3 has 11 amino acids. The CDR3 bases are TGTGCCAGCAGTTCCTTAACTGAGCAGTACTTC. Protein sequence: CASSSLTEQYF.

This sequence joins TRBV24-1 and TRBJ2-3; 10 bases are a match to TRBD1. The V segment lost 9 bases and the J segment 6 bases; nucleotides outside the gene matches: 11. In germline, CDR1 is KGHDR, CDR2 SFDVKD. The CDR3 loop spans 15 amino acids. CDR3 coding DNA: TGTGCCACCCAGGACAGGGGGGCTAATGCGGATACGCAGTATTTT. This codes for CATQDRGANADTQYF.